Listed below are T cell receptor beta chains from one sample, sequenced in a study of cytomegalovirus exposure and HLA in healthy donors. Here immunoSEQ multiplex PCR was the method, and the copy in TCRdb shows in-frame clones only, minus some. The table for this sample gives more than 95,000 clones. Sequenced input: PBMCs. Source of these receptors: a man aged 40-50 years in good health and CMV-seronegative. Both conserved end residues are part of each CDR3. A D gene is named only where the DNA matches it firmly.

j_call: TRBJ1-2
d_call: NA
v_call: TRBV6-1
cdr3_aa: CASSEGAGAVGYTF

j_call: TRBJ2-2
d_call: TRBD1
v_call: TRBV11-3
cdr3_aa: CASSSGQHTGELFF

j_call: TRBJ2-5
d_call: TRBD2
v_call: TRBV6-1
cdr3_aa: CASSEADSGGPYQETQYF

j_call: TRBJ1-1
d_call: NA
v_call: TRBV11-3
cdr3_aa: CASSPRGQGEAFF

j_call: TRBJ2-7
d_call: NA
v_call: TRBV10-2
cdr3_aa: CASREAESYEQYF

j_call: TRBJ2-7
d_call: NA
v_call: TRBV7-8
cdr3_aa: CASSPNTGLLDEQYF

j_call: TRBJ1-1
d_call: TRBD1
v_call: TRBV5-6
cdr3_aa: CASSPWDRPLEAFF

j_call: TRBJ1-6
d_call: NA
v_call: TRBV6-5
cdr3_aa: CASSSRGEGDNSPLHF

j_call: TRBJ2-3
d_call: TRBD1
v_call: TRBV10-1
cdr3_aa: CASSEWGTGHTDTQYF

j_call: TRBJ2-2
d_call: NA
v_call: TRBV9
cdr3_aa: CASSVGGRVTGELFF

j_call: TRBJ2-7
d_call: NA
v_call: TRBV28
cdr3_aa: CASSLMGLYEQYF

j_call: TRBJ1-4
d_call: NA
v_call: TRBV5-1
cdr3_aa: CASSLLGGSDEKLFF

j_call: TRBJ1-2
d_call: TRBD1
v_call: TRBV19
cdr3_aa: CASRPTGGPSGYTF

j_call: TRBJ2-3
d_call: NA
v_call: TRBV6-5
cdr3_aa: CASSFREFGTDTQYF

j_call: TRBJ2-3
d_call: NA
v_call: TRBV6-1
cdr3_aa: CARARSSTDTQYF

j_call: TRBJ2-2
d_call: NA
v_call: TRBV7-8
cdr3_aa: CASSHVRSTGELFF

j_call: NA
d_call: TRBD1
v_call: TRBV10-3
cdr3_aa: CAIRDREEGYEQYF

j_call: TRBJ2-2
d_call: NA
v_call: TRBV7-8
cdr3_aa: CASSRQRINTGELFF

j_call: TRBJ2-7
d_call: NA
v_call: TRBV30
cdr3_aa: CAWSTFIQGYEQYF

j_call: TRBJ1-4
d_call: NA
v_call: TRBV6-1
cdr3_aa: CASSEATGLNEKLFF

j_call: TRBJ2-3
d_call: NA
v_call: TRBV9
cdr3_aa: CASSVGTDTQYF

j_call: TRBJ2-2
d_call: NA
v_call: TRBV4-1
cdr3_aa: CASSQARVSNTGELFF

j_call: TRBJ2-7
d_call: NA
v_call: TRBV30
cdr3_aa: CAWKAGNYEQYF

j_call: TRBJ1-5
d_call: TRBD1
v_call: TRBV9
cdr3_aa: CASSARQGIDQPQHF

j_call: TRBJ2-2
d_call: NA
v_call: TRBV5-1
cdr3_aa: CASSWRQQPNTGELFF

j_call: NA
d_call: NA
v_call: TRBV2
cdr3_aa: CASKTELSYEQYF

j_call: TRBJ2-5
d_call: NA
v_call: TRBV6-5
cdr3_aa: CASSYSSLRETQYF

j_call: TRBJ2-3
d_call: TRBD2
v_call: TRBV7-2
cdr3_aa: CASSSTSTASGSNTQYF

j_call: TRBJ2-1
d_call: TRBD2
v_call: TRBV19
cdr3_aa: CASSAPAGLAPGSSYNEQFF

j_call: TRBJ2-3
d_call: TRBD2
v_call: TRBV6-5
cdr3_aa: CASSWGAGGPDTQYF

j_call: TRBJ1-1
d_call: TRBD1
v_call: TRBV5-4
cdr3_aa: CASSAMRQGGPREAFF

j_call: TRBJ2-7
d_call: NA
v_call: TRBV27
cdr3_aa: CASSLGLAAYEQYF

j_call: TRBJ2-3
d_call: NA
v_call: TRBV10-3
cdr3_aa: CAITRDKAGTDTQYF

j_call: TRBJ1-5
d_call: NA
v_call: TRBV19
cdr3_aa: CASSIVQKQPQHF

j_call: TRBJ2-2
d_call: NA
v_call: TRBV18
cdr3_aa: CASSPSTMGGELFF

j_call: TRBJ2-3
d_call: TRBD2
v_call: TRBV5-1
cdr3_aa: CASSLATGGGTDTQYF

j_call: TRBJ2-7
d_call: TRBD1
v_call: TRBV18
cdr3_aa: CASSIQGARSYEQYF

j_call: TRBJ2-1
d_call: NA
v_call: TRBV5-1
cdr3_aa: CASSPGTASSYNEQFF

j_call: TRBJ1-2
d_call: NA
v_call: TRBV19
cdr3_aa: CASSIRGAWDGYTF

j_call: TRBJ2-5
d_call: NA
v_call: TRBV6-1
cdr3_aa: CASRVGITQETQYF

j_call: TRBJ1-2
d_call: TRBD1
v_call: TRBV30
cdr3_aa: CAWSRDRFYGYTF

j_call: TRBJ1-1
d_call: NA
v_call: TRBV29-1
cdr3_aa: CSVDLGEVAFF

j_call: TRBJ2-5
d_call: TRBD2
v_call: TRBV7-2
cdr3_aa: CASSLVPSGGARETQYF

j_call: TRBJ2-3
d_call: TRBD2
v_call: TRBV5-4
cdr3_aa: CASSWIAGGTTDTQYF

j_call: TRBJ1-2
d_call: TRBD1
v_call: TRBV4-1
cdr3_aa: CASSHDLTGGLGGYTF

j_call: TRBJ2-1
d_call: TRBD2
v_call: TRBV30
cdr3_aa: CAWRRLAGGRGDEQFF

j_call: TRBJ1-2
d_call: NA
v_call: TRBV14
cdr3_aa: CASSPTGTPRYGYTF

j_call: TRBJ1-2
d_call: NA
v_call: TRBV19
cdr3_aa: CASTWGGLNYGYTF

j_call: TRBJ1-2
d_call: TRBD1
v_call: TRBV2
cdr3_aa: CASSDRGLGYGYTF

j_call: TRBJ1-6
d_call: TRBD1
v_call: TRBV27
cdr3_aa: CASSSTGVDSPLHF